These 3 T cell receptor beta chains originate from one sample sequenced in a study of glioma-infiltrating T cells. Amplification of TCR alpha and beta CDR3 regions from RNA used iRepertoire nested multiplex PCR. In TCRdb, the multiplex PCR reads were re-called with MiXCR into one record per CDR3 protein. In the table there are under 150,000 distinct CDR3 sequences, around 25% of which are singletons. The sample consisted of glioma tissue, nonneoplastic brain tissue, or PBMCs (not recorded which). All receptors come from a human donor with low-grade glioma or glioblastoma, undergoing nonglioma brain surgery, or in good health (not recorded which).

This clonotype was found a few times. This chain links TRBV7-9 with TRBJ1-5; 10 bases match TRBD1. The CDR3 has 16 amino acids. V shed 1 base, J shed 4 bases, and the junction held 4 bases outside the gene matches. CDR1 and CDR2 (germline): SEHNR, FQNEAQ (reference sequence). CDR3: CASSLVGQGRNQPQHF. DNA of the CDR3: TGTGCCAGCAGCTTAGTGGGACAGGGGAGAAATCAGCCCCAGCATTTT.

There are many counts of this clonotype. The chain couples TRBV2 to TRBJ1-5; D is perhaps TRBD1 (5 bases). V lost 8 bases, J lost 4 bases, and 9 bases lay in between. From germline, CDR1 is SNHLY and CDR2 FYNNEI. CDR3 size: 12 residues. The CDR3 coding sequence is TGTGCCAGCGGGGCCAGTAATCAGCCCCAGCATTTT. This gives the protein CASGASNQPQHF.

This clonotype was observed a handful of times. The chain links TRBV18 to TRBJ2-7; 8 positions agree with TRBD2. Germline CDR1 is KGHSH and CDR2 is LQKENI. This CDR3 is built from 14 residues. Germline trimming cut 2 bases from V and 2 bases from J; bases unmatched to any gene: 2. CDR3 bases: TGTGCCAGCTCACCAACTAGCGGCCCCTACGAGCAGTACGTC. It codes for CASSPTSGPYEQYV.